What follows describes a single T cell receptor beta chain. These data come from a study of blood T cell repertoires in COVID-19. In the study overall: Nucleic acid was either cDNA or gDNA, and it came from T cells, B-cell-depleted T cells, or PBMCs.

Original analysis: How many nucleated cells were present was estimated from reference gene primer amplification. Clones were read by immunoSEQ multiplex PCR, and TCRdb kept only the in-frame ones, dropping some. V and J calls and clone size are those listed in that table; D and trimming were worked out from the DNA. The sample lists 390,000 or so clones, 80% to 90% seen once, with roughly 1% in the top ten. This study enrolled people aged about 18 to 90 from about two dozen US geographic areas. Cohort 3 donors counted as recovered after two negative PCRs, clearance, or resolved symptoms. What was sequenced was PBMCs or T cells enriched from blood (not recorded which). The sequence was collected from a man younger than 30 who had recovered from COVID-19.

The CDR3 here is CASSLSGRDPDTQYF. CDR3 in DNA: TGTGCCAGCAGCTTGAGCGGGAGGGATCCAGATACGCAGTATTTT. The J gene is TRBJ2-3, the V gene TRBV5-4; 10 nucleotides match TRBD2. The CDR3 runs 15 residues. Germline assignment: CDR1 SGHNT and CDR2 YYREEE (reference sequence). After removal of 1 base from V and 4 bases from J, the junction contained 3 bases not matched to a gene.